The sequence of this T cell receptor (beta chain) was determined in a study of cytomegalovirus exposure and HLA in healthy donors. Germline CDR1 is SGHRS and CDR2 is YFSETQ. V was clipped by 0 bases and J by 0 bases, with 7 bases between them. There are 15 residues in the CDR3. Profiling relied on immunoSEQ multiplex PCR, and the TCRdb table lists in-frame clones only, not all of them. Of some 140,000 clones detected, about nine tenths appear once; the ten largest clones hold 2.9%. This clone was detected a few times. Sequencing was carried out using PBMCs. The sequence was collected from a man aged 18 to 30 in good health and CMV-seronegative. This chain connects TRBV5-1 to TRBJ1-5; D unresolved. CDR3 sequence reads: CASSLEPSSNQPQHF. DNA for the CDR3: TGCGCCAGCAGCTTGGAGCCGTCTAGCAATCAGCCCCAGCATTTT. The full variable domain, completed using reference TRBV5-1 and TRBJ1-5, is KAGVTQTPRYLIKTRGQQVTLSCSPISGHRSVSWYQQTPGQGLQFLFEYFSETQRNKGNFPGRFSGRQFSNSRSEMNVSTLELGDSALYLCASSLEPSSNQPQHFGDGTRLSIL.